This paragraph covers one TCR beta chain sequence. At one boundary the junction diverges from the germline segment, which might be a read error. TCRdb's copy holds only in-frame clones and misses some; the assay was immunoSEQ multiplex PCR. This sample has a few hundred thousand clones, with roughly 87% found just once. This sample is part of a study of Ad26.COV2.S vaccination and SARS-CoV-2 variants. The V gene's germline CDR1 is SSHAT and CDR2 FNYEAQ (reference sequence). This CDR3 contains 17 residues. Sample treatment: some 20 received Ad26.COV2.S at low or high dose, single or two shots; several received placebo; per-sample allocation not given. Sampling was performed 63 days after the first vaccine or placebo injection.

The sequencing here drew on peripheral blood, taken in a trial of Ad26.COV2.S vaccine versus placebo. This chain connects TRBV7-7 to TRBJ2-5; D may be TRBD2 (5 bases). The sequence derives from a person aged 18-65 years who received the Ad26.COV2.S COVID-19 vaccine or a placebo. CDR3 loop: CASSLLGGAEAQETQYF. CDR3 DNA: TGTGCTAGCAGCTTATTAGGTGGAGCGGAAGCTCAAGAGACCCAGTACTTC. The full variable domain, rest sourced from reference TRBV7-7 and TRBJ2-5, is GAGVSQSPRYKVTKRGQDVTLRCDPISSHATLYWYQQALGQGPEFLTYFNYEAQPDKSGLPSDRFSAERPEGSISTLTIQRTEQRDSAMYRCASSLLGGAEAQETQYFGPGTRLLVL.